Listed below are T cell receptor beta chains from one sample, sequenced in a study of blood T cell repertoires in COVID-19. TCRdb keeps only in-frame clones here, not all; method: immunoSEQ multiplex PCR. This sample has about 270,000 clones, with 86% found just once. Sequencing was performed on PBMCs or T cells enriched from blood (not recorded which). The receptors come from a woman aged 18-29 years who had recovered from COVID-19. Both conserved end residues are part of each CDR3. Fields, in order: D gene, clone size, V gene, J gene, CDR3 DNA, CDR3 protein. D genes are given only for firm matches. Some rows mark clone size as missing; the rest say once, few, many or name a class of expanded clone.

>TRBD1|.|TRBV3-1/TRBV3-2|TRBJ2-2
TGTGCCAGCAGCCAAGCCGGGACAGAGAACACCGGGGAGCTGTTTTTT
CASSQAGTENTGELFF
>.|.|TRBV18|TRBJ1-2
TGTGCCAGCTCACCGTCCGACAACTCTAACTATGGCTACACCTTC
CASSPSDNSNYGYTF
>TRBD2|.|TRBV7-9|TRBJ2-1
TGTGCCAGCAATCCCAGGGAGGGCGGGAGCTCCTACAATGAGCAGTTCTTC
CASNPREGGSSYNEQFF
>.|.|TRBV6-5|TRBJ2-3
TGTGCCAGCAGTTTAAGGGGCGCAGATACGCAGTATTTT
CASSLRGADTQYF
>.|.|TRBV11-2|TRBJ2-5
TGTGCCAGCAGCTTTGCAGGGGCCATCCAAGAGACCCAGTACTTC
CASSFAGAIQETQYF
>TRBD1|few|TRBV27|TRBJ1-1
TGTGCCAGCAGTAGGACAGGGCTACTGAACACTGAAGCTTTCTTT
CASSRTGLLNTEAFF
>TRBD2|.|TRBV2|TRBJ2-1
TGTGCCTGCGCCCCGCGGGAGTGGGACAATGAGCAGTTCTTC
CACAPREWDNEQFF
>.|.|TRBV24-1|TRBJ2-1
TGTGCCACCAGGCGGGCGGGGTTCAATGAGCAGTTCTTC
CATRRAGFNEQFF
>.|.|TRBV3-1/TRBV3-2|TRBJ2-5
TGTGCCAGCAGCCAATACTATGCCCGAGTGCAACAAGAGACCCAGTACTTC
CASSQYYARVQQETQYF
>.|.|TRBV19|TRBJ1-1
TGTGCCAGTAGTGCCCGGGGGACCGGGGGCACTGAAGCTTTCTTT
CASSARGTGGTEAFF
>TRBD1|.|TRBV23-1|TRBJ1-1
TGCGCCAGCAGTCAATGGAACAGGGGCGTTGGCACTGAAGCTTTCTTT
CASSQWNRGVGTEAFF
>.|once|TRBV6-5|TRBJ2-1
TGTGCCAGCAGTTACGGGCAAACGAGCTCCTACAATGAGCAGTTCTTC
CASSYGQTSSYNEQFF
>TRBD1|.|TRBV29-1|TRBJ1-3
TGCAGCGCCCAGGGGACAGTGGGAAACACCATATATTTT
CSAQGTVGNTIYF
>.|.|TRBV27|TRBJ1-1
TGTGCCAGCAGTTTCCTTATGAACACTGAAGCTTTCTTT
CASSFLMNTEAFF
>TRBD1|few|TRBV2|TRBJ2-7
TGTGCCAGCAGTGGTGGACAGGGGACAAACGAGCAGTACTTC
CASSGGQGTNEQYF
>.|once|TRBV4-1|TRBJ1-2
TGCGCCAGCAGCCAAGAAGGCAGGGTCTCGGAGGGCTACACCTTC
CASSQEGRVSEGYTF
>TRBD1|.|TRBV4-2|TRBJ1-5
TGTGCCAGCAGCCAACCCCTAGGACAGGGGAATCAGCCCCAGCATTTT
CASSQPLGQGNQPQHF
>TRBD2|.|TRBV12-3/TRBV12-4|TRBJ2-7
TGTGCCAGCAGACTGGGGGGGACCTACGAGCAGTACTTC
CASRLGGTYEQYF
>TRBD1|.|TRBV19|TRBJ1-1
TGTGCCAGTAGCCCCTTCGGACAGGGGACCATGAGCACTGAAGCTTTCTTT
CASSPFGQGTMSTEAFF
>.|.|TRBV7-9|TRBJ2-5
TGTGCCAGCAGCTTAGGGGCAGAACAAGAGACCCAGTACTTC
CASSLGAEQETQYF
>TRBD2|.|TRBV4-3|TRBJ2-5
TGCGCCAGCAGCCGAGGACTAGCGGGATATCAAGAGACCCAGTACTTC
CASSRGLAGYQETQYF
>.|.|TRBV4-3|TRBJ1-1
TGCGCCAGCAGCCTCGGTCGGGGAAACACTGAAGCTTTCTTT
CASSLGRGNTEAFF
>TRBD1|.|TRBV5-1|TRBJ1-3
TGCGCCAGCAGCTTTGACAGGGACGGAAACACCATATATTTT
CASSFDRDGNTIYF
>TRBD2|once|TRBV11-2|TRBJ2-1
TGTGCCAGCAGCTTAGCGGGAGGGCCCTACAATGAGCAGTTCTTC
CASSLAGGPYNEQFF
>.|.|TRBV3-1/TRBV3-2|TRBJ1-1
TGTGCCAGCAGCCAAATCATGAACACTGAAGCTTTCTTT
CASSQIMNTEAFF
>TRBD2|.|TRBV4-3|TRBJ2-7
TGCGCCAGCAGCCAACTCCGGGGGGGGGCGCGTTACGAGCAGTACTTC
CASSQLRGGARYEQYF
>.|.|TRBV5-6|TRBJ2-7
TGTGCCAGCAGCGCTTACAGGACGCCCTACGAGCAGTACTTC
CASSAYRTPYEQYF
>TRBD2|once|TRBV24-1|TRBJ2-1
TGTGCCACCAGTGAGGCTCGGACTAGCGGAGACAATGAGCAGTTCTTC
CATSEARTSGDNEQFF
>.|.|TRBV5-6|TRBJ2-7
TGTGCCAGCAGCTTCCTGGGGGGGCAGTCCTACGAGCAGTACTTC
CASSFLGGQSYEQYF
>.|.|TRBV19|TRBJ1-1
TGTGCCAGTATCACACAGAACACTGAAGCTTTCTTT
CASITQNTEAFF